Listed below are T cell receptor beta chains from one sample, sequenced in a study of Tregs in tolerant kidney transplant recipients. Assay: immunoSEQ multiplex PCR; the TCRdb copy retains only in-frame clones and omits some. Of about 240,000 clones detected, approximately 84% appear once; the ten largest clones hold around 0.68%. Source material: CD4+ T cells from blood. The receptor source for this set is a human donor in good health. CDR3s include the opening cysteine and the closing phenylalanine or tryptophan.

j_gene | v_gene | CDR3aa
TRBJ1-1 | TRBV18 | CASSPRGGTEAFF
TRBJ2-3 | TRBV19 | CASSIDLGRGGNTQYF
TRBJ1-5 | TRBV19 | CASQAGRQPQHF
- | TRBV15 | CATSRDTLLHSYPYEQYF
TRBJ1-3 | TRBV6-1 | CATHLDGGNTIYF
TRBJ2-5 | TRBV29-1 | CSVEELTQYF
TRBJ2-3 | TRBV7-9 | CASSKSTDTQYF
TRBJ2-1 | TRBV30 | CAWAGGTLGEQFF
TRBJ2-5 | TRBV10-3 | CAISEPGFQETQYF
TRBJ2-3 | TRBV27 | CASRTTGEVDTQYF
TRBJ2-7 | TRBV18 | CASKGLGAVYEQYF
TRBJ1-2 | TRBV7-6 | CASSPGPSNYGYTF
TRBJ2-7 | TRBV7-2 | CASSISGGPYEQYF
TRBJ2-1 | TRBV5-1 | CASSLAGTYNEQFF
TRBJ2-5 | TRBV30 | CAWRKQGSETQYF
TRBJ1-5 | TRBV6-5 | CASSYKGYSNQPQHF
TRBJ1-1 | TRBV7-9 | CASSPWSRRGTEAFF
TRBJ2-3 | TRBV7-2 | CASKPVGSYSDTQYF
TRBJ1-2 | TRBV30 | CAWRGGLYGYTF
TRBJ1-5 | TRBV6-1 | CASSVREGEPQHF
TRBJ1-1 | TRBV10-3 | CAISEVEGRTEAFF
TRBJ1-4 | TRBV4-1 | CVSSSRDSRMLRGEKLFF
TRBJ1-5 | TRBV30 | CAWSVDGDQPQHF
TRBJ2-7 | TRBV27 | CASTQGVGTGGLGVEQYF
TRBJ2-7 | TRBV14 | CASSQWAASVVQYF
TRBJ1-5 | TRBV5-6 | CASSLTGNNQPQHF
TRBJ2-5 | TRBV2 | CASSVAEETQYF
TRBJ2-3 | TRBV6-5 | CASSYSGGGTDTQYF
TRBJ2-1 | TRBV7-9 | CASSLGLAKVFDEQFF
TRBJ1-5 | TRBV15 | CATSRGGSQVSGQPQHF
TRBJ1-6 | TRBV7-2 | CASSFQGRASPLHF
TRBJ2-3 | TRBV6-4 | CASQESPGRTQYF
TRBJ1-6 | TRBV6-5 | CASSTGTYDNSPLHF